This T cell receptor beta chain was sequenced in a study of T-cell memory formation after mild COVID-19. Study results and caveats: CD4+ clones that contracted lay mainly in CM and EM; CD8+ ones lay in EMRA.

V was clipped by 0 bases and J by 0 bases; unmatched bases: 16. The length of the CDR3 is 21 residues. TCRdb reprocessed the 5' RACE reads via MiXCR and lists one record per CDR3 protein. The sample includes some 210,000 distinct CDR3 sequences, approximately 10% of them seen just once. This clonotype was detected only a few times. Its specificity is not known. Source material: PBMCs or a T cell subset sorted from them (not recorded which). The rearrangement joins TRBV23-1 to TRBJ2-5, with TRBD2 identical over 10 bases. TRBV23-1 is marked as an open reading frame, function uncertain. This receptor was identified in a man aged 18 to 35 who had mild COVID-19 (a few samples of this study predate the infection). Cell type and time point are not known. The CDR3 here is CASSQSVWWSSGGKHQETQYF. The DNA for the CDR3 is TGCGCCAGCAGTCAATCGGTTTGGTGGTCTAGCGGGGGCAAACACCAAGAGACCCAGTACTTC.